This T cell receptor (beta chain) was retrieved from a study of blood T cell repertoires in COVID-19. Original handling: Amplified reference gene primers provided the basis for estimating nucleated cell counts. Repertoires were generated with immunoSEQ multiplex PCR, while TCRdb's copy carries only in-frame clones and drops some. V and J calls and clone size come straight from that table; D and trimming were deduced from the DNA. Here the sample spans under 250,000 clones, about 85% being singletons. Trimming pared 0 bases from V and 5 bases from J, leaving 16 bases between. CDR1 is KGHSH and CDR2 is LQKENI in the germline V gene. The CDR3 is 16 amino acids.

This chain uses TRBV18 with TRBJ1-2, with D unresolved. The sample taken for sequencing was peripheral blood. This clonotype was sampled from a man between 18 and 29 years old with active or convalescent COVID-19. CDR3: CASSPPVGIEAYGYTF. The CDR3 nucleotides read TGTGCCAGCTCACCACCGGTCGGTATAGAAGCGTATGGCTACACCTTC.